These 2 T cell receptor beta chains were sequenced from one sample in a study of CD8 T cells in ankylosing spondylitis (dated by TCRdb to about 2017). The library was prepared using 5' RACE. Sequenced using an Illumina HiSeq 2500. In TCRdb, the public reads were trimmed at Q25 with fastp and aligned with MiXCR, with productive beta chains retained. Records with the same CDR3 protein are collapsed into one entry carrying the most frequent genes and DNA. The sample records about 240,000 distinct CDR3 sequences, approximately 8.4% of which are singletons. Jointly, the top ten make up 4.8% of the sample. The sample comprised blood, either unsorted or a sorted T cell fraction (not recorded which). The source of these receptors is a female donor with ankylosing spondylitis or in good health (not recorded which).

This clonotype was counted ten times or more. The chain joins TRBV9 to TRBJ2-5; 11 bases fit TRBD2. The CDR3 is made up of 16 amino acids. The germline V gene encodes CDR1 SGDLS and CDR2 YYNGEE. V gave up 4 bases and J gave up 6 bases; unmatched junction bases: 11. CDR3 sequence (DNA): TGTGCCAGCAGCTTCTCGGGGACTAGCGGTCCGCAGACCCAGTACTTC. Its translation is CASSFSGTSGPQTQYF. The variable domain in full, completed from reference TRBV9 and TRBJ2-5, reads DSGVTQTPKHLITATGQRVTLRCSPRSGDLSVYWYQQSLDQGLQFLIQYYNGEERAKGNILERFSAQQFPDLHSELNLSSLELGDSALYFCASSFSGTSGPQTQYFGPGTRLLVL.

This clonotype has a handful of counts. The genes are TRBV7-2 and TRBJ2-3; D gene uncertain. The ends were cut back, 3 bases at V and 2 bases at J, with 12 bases in the middle. Germline assignment: CDR1 SGHTA and CDR2 FQGNSA. This CDR3 contains 15 residues. CDR3 residues: CASSFTTLYTDTQYF. In DNA form, the CDR3 reads TGTGCCAGCAGCTTCACGACACTCTACACAGATACGCAGTATTTT.